What follows describes a single T cell receptor (beta chain). Antigen: not known. Produced via immunoSEQ multiplex PCR; TCRdb's table is partial and in-frame only. This table has about 110,000 clones, about 90% appearing once. CDR1 and CDR2 (germline): LGHDT, YNNKEL (reference sequence). The CDR3 has 13 amino acids. The V end lost 0 bases, the J end lost 4 bases, and 6 bases lay between the germline ends. This sample was taken from a study of T cell responses to AZD1222 COVID-19 vaccine. Study-level information: Analyses pooled second doses at about 4 or about 12 weeks.

Regarding the study as a whole: Close to half of spike-specific TCRs reportedly recognize unmutated variant regions. Donor demographics were predominantly white British with a female majority; clonal diversity may be underestimated. Spike was spanned by vaccine-associated CD4 TCRs, which were dominant at 160-218 and 743-854.

The input for sequencing was peripheral blood, taken on day 0 of AZD1222 vaccination. The receptor was isolated from an adult in good health. The rearrangement links TRBV3-1 (or the pseudogene TRBV3-2) to TRBJ1-2, with D perhaps matching TRBD1 (5 bases). Written as DNA, the CDR3 is TGTGCCAGCAGCCAAGACAGGGTCTATGGCTACACCTTC. Its translation is CASSQDRVYGYTF.